One and the same sample provided the 16 T cell receptor beta chains below, sequenced in a study of blood T cells in healthy people across ages. The second PCR ran about 7 to 12 cycles with a sample-barcoded 5' primer and J-beta primers. TCRdb processed the 5' RACE reads anew with MiXCR; each CDR3 protein has one entry. The sample includes around 1.5 million distinct CDR3 sequences, almost 35% of them seen just once. The sequencing input was blood. The origin of the receptors is a woman in her thirties in good health.

This clonotype was picked up a small number of times. CDR3 residues: CASSPLGLGVHEQYF. As DNA, the CDR3 is TGTGCCAGCAGTCCTCTGGGACTGGGGGTCCACGAGCAGTACTTC. This chain joins TRBV27 and TRBJ2-7, with D maybe TRBD2 (6 bases). CDR1 MNHEY and CDR2 SMNVEV come from the germline V gene (reference sequence). CDR3 length: 15 amino acids. V lost 5 bases and J 5 bases, leaving 19 bases between the germline ends.

The chain carries TRBV7-9 and TRBJ2-1, with 10 bases identical to TRBD2. CDR3 size: 13 residues. Trimming cost V 4 bases and J 6 bases; bases outside gene matches: 0. In germline, CDR1 is SEHNR, CDR2 FQNEAQ (reference sequence). CDR3 amino acids: CASSSSGSNEQFF. In DNA, the CDR3 is TGTGCCAGCAGCTCTAGCGGGAGCAATGAGCAGTTCTTC.

This chain connects TRBV7-9 to TRBJ2-6; D call uncertain. The germline CDR1 and CDR2 sequences are SEHNR and FQNEAQ (reference sequence). V was shortened by 1 base and J by 0 bases, with 10 bases between the two germline ends. The CDR3 loop spans 17 amino acids. CDR3: CASSLGPKGSGANVLTF. CDR3 bases: TGTGCCAGCAGCTTAGGTCCCAAGGGCTCTGGGGCCAACGTCCTGACTTTC.

The V and J genes are TRBV5-6 and TRBJ1-4; the D is unclear. The CDR3 has 17 residues. V lost 0 bases and J 0 bases, leaving 12 bases between the germline ends. Germline V gene lookup returns CDR1 SGHDT and CDR2 YYEEEE. CDR3 sequence (DNA): TGTGCCAGCAGCTTGGCCGGTAGCGCGGCAACTAATGAAAAACTGTTTTTT. It yields the protein CASSLAGSAATNEKLFF.

This clonotype was seen more than once but under ten times. The chain carries TRBV29-1 and TRBJ2-5; D may be TRBD1 (5 bases). V shed 4 bases and J shed 2 bases, with 8 bases lying between them. The V gene's germline CDR1 is SQVTM and CDR2 ANQGSEA. The CDR3 covers 12 residues. For the CDR3, the DNA is TGCAGCGTTGTTCCAGGGCAAGAGACCCAGTACTTC. Residues: CSVVPGQETQYF.

Ten or more counts support this clonotype. The CDR3 spells CAISETPGDTEAFF. The DNA for the CDR3 is TGTGCCATCAGTGAGACCCCAGGGGATACTGAAGCTTTCTTT. V gene TRBV10-3 combines with J gene TRBJ1-1; the D gene is possibly TRBD1 (6 bases). The CDR3 length is 14 residues. Looked up from germline, CDR1 is ENHRY and CDR2 is SYGVKD. Trimming took 2 bases from V and 5 from J, leaving 12 bases between them.

The gene calls are TRBV20-1 and TRBJ2-3, with TRBD2 matching over 8 bases. After removal of 4 bases from V and 6 bases from J, the junction contained 9 bases not matched to a gene. The CDR3 has 14 amino acids. CDR1 and CDR2 from the germline V gene are DFQATT and SNEGSKA (reference sequence). CDR3 sequence: CSANRGGMYDTQYF. The CDR3, as DNA: TGCAGTGCTAACCGCGGGGGGATGTATGATACGCAGTATTTT.

V usage is TRBV25-1 and J usage is TRBJ1-2, with unresolved D. V lost 3 bases and J 8 bases, leaving 10 bases between the germline ends. The CDR3 spans 12 residues. Germline loops: CDR1 MGHDK, CDR2 SYGVNS. For the CDR3, the DNA is TGTGCCAGCAGTGATTCTGTTGGAGGCTACACCTTC. Amino acids: CASSDSVGGYTF.

V is TRBV20-1 and J is TRBJ2-5; D is perhaps TRBD2 (7 bases). Per germline, CDR1 DFQATT and CDR2 SNEGSKA (reference sequence). Trimming pared 4 bases from V and 4 bases from J, leaving 13 bases between. CDR3 length: 13 residues. The CDR3 DNA follows: TGCAGTGCTACGGGGGGCGCGGGAGAGACCCAGTACTTC. This sequence encodes CSATGGAGETQYF.

The V gene is TRBV7-8, the J gene TRBJ1-1; no definite D call. With 2 bases removed from V and 1 base from J, the gap between germline ends came to 11 bases. CDR1 and CDR2 from the germline V gene are SGHVS and FQNEAQ. The CDR3 runs 15 residues. CDR3 loop: CASSLRPKGNTEAFF. CDR3 in DNA: TGTGCCAGCAGCTTAAGGCCTAAGGGGAACACTGAAGCTTTCTTT.

Comments on this clonotype: Mismatch with germline at one junction end may stem from a read error. The rearrangement joins TRBV24-1 to TRBJ2-2, with D perhaps matching TRBD1 (5 bases). The CDR3 contains 13 residues. CDR1 KGHDR and CDR2 SFDVKD come from the germline V gene. CDR3 loop: CATRQANTRELFF. Here the CDR3 DNA reads TGTGCCACCAGACAGGCGAACACCAGGGAGCTGTTTTTT.

This clonotype came up many times. This chain links TRBV5-5 with TRBJ2-1; D is perhaps TRBD1 (5 bases). V shed 3 bases and J shed 7 bases, with 11 bases lying between them. This CDR3 is 13 amino acids long. Germline loops: CDR1 SGHKS, CDR2 YYEKEE (reference sequence). The CDR3 DNA is TGTGCCAGCAGCTCCCCGGCAGGGAATGAGCAGTTCTTC. It yields the protein CASSSPAGNEQFF.

The chain has TRBV20-1 and TRBJ2-7; TRBD1 matches at 8 bases. Germline V lookup: CDR1 DFQATT, CDR2 SNEGSKA (reference sequence). CDR3 length: 13 residues. V shed 6 bases and J 4 bases; nucleotides not matched to a gene: 8. CDR3 sequence (DNA): TGCAGTGCCCCGGGCAGGGGGCTTTACGAGCAGTACTTC. It codes for CSAPGRGLYEQYF.

In regard to this clonotype: One end of the junction fails to match germline, which may point to a read error. The chain links TRBV10-3 to TRBJ2-3; D is ambiguous. In germline, CDR1 is ENHRY, CDR2 SYGVKD. There are 15 residues in the CDR3. The CDR3 protein is CAVSEINSGTDTQYF. As DNA, the CDR3 is TGTGCCGTCAGTGAAATTAACTCCGGCACAGATACGCAGTATTTT.

The chain has TRBV5-5 and TRBJ1-1; 7 nucleotides line up with TRBD1. V shed 0 bases and J 5 bases; nucleotides not matched to a gene: 16. The CDR3 totals 18 residues. Germline-derived CDR1 and CDR2 are SGHKS and YYEKEE (reference sequence). The CDR3 loop is CASSLGFRTAGGLTEAFF. Written as DNA, the CDR3 is TGTGCCAGCAGCTTGGGGTTCAGGACAGCAGGGGGGTTAACTGAAGCTTTCTTT.

On this clonotype itself: The junction shows a germline mismatch at one end, possibly a read error. This sequence joins TRBV29-1 and TRBJ2-4, with D tentatively TRBD2 (5 bases). The DNA end lines up better with TRBJ2-7; the J call may be wrong. This CDR3 region has 14 residues. Germline-derived CDR1 and CDR2 are SQVTM and ANQGSEA. CDR3 DNA sequence: TGCGGCGTTGAGGCGGGTTCACCTTCCTACGAGCAGTACTTC. Its protein is CGVEAGSPSYEQYF.